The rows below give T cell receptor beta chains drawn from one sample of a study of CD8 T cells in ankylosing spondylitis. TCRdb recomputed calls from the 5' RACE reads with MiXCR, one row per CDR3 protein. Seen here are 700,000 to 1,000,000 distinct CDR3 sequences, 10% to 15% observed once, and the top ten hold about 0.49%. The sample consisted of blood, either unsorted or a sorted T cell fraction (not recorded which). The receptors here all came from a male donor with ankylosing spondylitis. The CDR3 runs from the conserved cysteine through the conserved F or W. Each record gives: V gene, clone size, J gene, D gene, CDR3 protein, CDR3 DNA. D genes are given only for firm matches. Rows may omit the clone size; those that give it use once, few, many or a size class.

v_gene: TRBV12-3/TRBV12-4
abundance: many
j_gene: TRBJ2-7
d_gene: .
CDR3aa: CASSPMGLPYEQYF
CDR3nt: TGTGCCAGCAGCCCCATGGGACTCCCCTACGAGCAGTACTTC

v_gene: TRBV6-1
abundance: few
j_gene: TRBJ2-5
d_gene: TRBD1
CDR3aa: CASSRRGLGDGETQYF
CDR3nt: TGTGCCAGCAGTCGAAGGGGGCTTGGGGACGGAGAGACCCAGTACTTC

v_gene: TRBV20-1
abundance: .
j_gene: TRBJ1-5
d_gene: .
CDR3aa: CSASVQSQPQHF
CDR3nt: TGCAGTGCTAGCGTACAAAGTCAGCCCCAGCATTTT

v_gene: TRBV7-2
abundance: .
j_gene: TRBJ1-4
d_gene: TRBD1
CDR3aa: CASSLRSGQANEKLFF
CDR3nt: TGTGCCAGCAGCTTACGGTCCGGACAGGCAAATGAAAAACTGTTTTTT

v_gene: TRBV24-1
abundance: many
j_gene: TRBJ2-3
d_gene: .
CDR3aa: CATSESQGWTDTQYF
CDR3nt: TGTGCCACCAGTGAATCACAGGGTTGGACAGATACGCAGTATTTT

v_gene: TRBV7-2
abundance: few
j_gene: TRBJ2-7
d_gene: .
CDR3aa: CASSAYRSFAYEQYF
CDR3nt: TGTGCCAGCAGCGCCTACAGGTCTTTTGCCTACGAGCAGTACTTC

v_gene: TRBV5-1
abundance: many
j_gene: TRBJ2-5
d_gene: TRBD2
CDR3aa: CASSLVTSGETQYF
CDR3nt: TGCGCCAGCAGCTTGGTGACTAGCGGGGAGACCCAGTACTTC

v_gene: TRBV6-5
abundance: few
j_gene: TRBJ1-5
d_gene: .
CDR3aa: CASSYPQGEFNQPQHF
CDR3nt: TGTGCCAGCAGTTACCCACAGGGAGAGTTCAATCAGCCCCAGCATTTT

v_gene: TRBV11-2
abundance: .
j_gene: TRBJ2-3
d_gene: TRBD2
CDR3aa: CASSLHLAGSSTDTQYF
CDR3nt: TGTGCCAGCAGCCTTCACCTAGCGGGATCTAGCACAGATACGCAGTATTTT

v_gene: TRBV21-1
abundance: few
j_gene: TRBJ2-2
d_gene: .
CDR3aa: CASSTWDRGITGELFF
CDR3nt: TGTGCCAGCAGCACCTGGGACAGGGGTATCACCGGGGAGCTGTTTTTT

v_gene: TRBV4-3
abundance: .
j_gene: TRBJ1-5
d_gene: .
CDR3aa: CASSLEHYSNQPQHF
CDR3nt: TGCGCCAGCAGCTTAGAACATTATAGCAATCAGCCCCAGCATTTT

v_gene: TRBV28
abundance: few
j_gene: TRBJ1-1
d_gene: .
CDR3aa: CASSFGRMFRTPNTEAFF
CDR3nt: TGTGCCAGCAGTTTCGGGCGCATGTTCCGGACACCAAACACTGAAGCTTTCTTT

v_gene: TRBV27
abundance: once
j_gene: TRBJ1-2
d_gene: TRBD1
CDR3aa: CASSLLRQGAYYSYTF
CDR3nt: TGTGCCAGCAGTTTACTGAGACAGGGGGCGTACTATAGCTACACCTTC

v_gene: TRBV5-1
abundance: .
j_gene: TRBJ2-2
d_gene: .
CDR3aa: CASSSLQAYTGELFF
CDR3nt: TGCGCCAGCAGCTCCCTCCAGGCCTATACCGGGGAGCTGTTTTTT

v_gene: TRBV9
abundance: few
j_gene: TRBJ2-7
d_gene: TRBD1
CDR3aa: CASSASGTGDTYEQYF
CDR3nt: TGTGCCAGCAGCGCTTCCGGGACAGGGGACACCTACGAGCAGTACTTC

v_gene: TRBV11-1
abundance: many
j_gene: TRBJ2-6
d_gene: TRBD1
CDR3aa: CASSLGPGGFSGANVLTF
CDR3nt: TGTGCCAGCAGCTTAGGTCCAGGGGGCTTCTCTGGGGCCAACGTCCTGACTTTC

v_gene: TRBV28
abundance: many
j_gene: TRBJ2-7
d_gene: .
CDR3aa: CASSGFGDEQYF
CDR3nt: TGTGCCAGCAGCGGGTTTGGGGATGAGCAGTACTTC

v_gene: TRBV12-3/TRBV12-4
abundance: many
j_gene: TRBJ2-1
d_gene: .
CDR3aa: CASSLALGFEQFF
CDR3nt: TGTGCCAGCAGTTTAGCGTTGGGGTTTGAGCAGTTCTTC

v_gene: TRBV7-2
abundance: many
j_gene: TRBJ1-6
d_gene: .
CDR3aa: CASSQQNSPLHF
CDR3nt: TGTGCCAGCAGTCAACAAAATTCACCCCTCCACTTT

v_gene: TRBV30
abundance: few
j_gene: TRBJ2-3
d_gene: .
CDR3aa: CAWSLGTSTDTQYF
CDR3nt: TGTGCCTGGAGCCTAGGGACATCCACAGATACGCAGTATTTT

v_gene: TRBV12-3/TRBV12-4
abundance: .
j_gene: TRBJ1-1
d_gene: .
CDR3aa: CASIFKGMNTEAFF
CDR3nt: TGTGCCAGCATATTCAAGGGAATGAACACTGAAGCTTTCTTT

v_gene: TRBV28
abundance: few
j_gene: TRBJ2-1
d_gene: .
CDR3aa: CASSFPPRLNVNEQFF
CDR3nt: TGTGCCAGCAGTTTTCCACCGCGACTAAACGTCAATGAGCAGTTCTTC

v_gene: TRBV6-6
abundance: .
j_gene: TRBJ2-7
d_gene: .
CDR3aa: CASAADTHYEQYF
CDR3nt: TGTGCCAGCGCCGCCGACACGCACTACGAGCAGTACTTC

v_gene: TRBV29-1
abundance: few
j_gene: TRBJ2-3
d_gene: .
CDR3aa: CSVGVGGPGDTQYF
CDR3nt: TGCAGCGTTGGGGTGGGGGGGCCTGGTGATACGCAGTATTTT

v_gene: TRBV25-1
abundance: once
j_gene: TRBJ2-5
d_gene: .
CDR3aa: CASSEYSWYQETQYF
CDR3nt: TGTGCCAGCAGTGAATATAGTTGGTACCAAGAGACCCAGTACTTC

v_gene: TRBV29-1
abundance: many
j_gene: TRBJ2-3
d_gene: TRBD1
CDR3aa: CSVGSGQGRTDTQYF
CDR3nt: TGCAGCGTTGGGTCCGGACAGGGTCGCACAGATACGCAGTATTTT

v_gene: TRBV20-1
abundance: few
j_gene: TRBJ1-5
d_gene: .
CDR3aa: CSARYLGAPNQPQHF
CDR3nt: TGCAGTGCTAGGTATCTCGGGGCTCCCAATCAGCCCCAGCATTTT

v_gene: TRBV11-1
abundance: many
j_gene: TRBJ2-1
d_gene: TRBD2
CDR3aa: CASSSRVLTSGRNNEQFF
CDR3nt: TGTGCCAGCAGCTCACGCGTACTCACTAGCGGGCGGAACAATGAGCAGTTCTTC

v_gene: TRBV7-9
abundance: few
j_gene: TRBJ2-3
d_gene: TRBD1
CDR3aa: CASSFLVGQATDTQYF
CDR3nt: TGTGCCAGCAGCTTCCTCGTCGGACAGGCCACAGATACGCAGTATTTT

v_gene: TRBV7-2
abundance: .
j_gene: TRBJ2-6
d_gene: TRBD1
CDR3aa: CASSPGGAGANVLTF
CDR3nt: TGTGCCAGCAGCCCAGGGGGCGCTGGGGCCAACGTCCTGACTTTC

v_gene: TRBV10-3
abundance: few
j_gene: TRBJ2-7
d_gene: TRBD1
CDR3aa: CAISVGTVYEQYF
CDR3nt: TGTGCCATCAGCGTGGGGACAGTCTACGAGCAGTACTTC

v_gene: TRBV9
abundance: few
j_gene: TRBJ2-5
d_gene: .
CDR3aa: CASSGIMGETQYF
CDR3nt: TGTGCCAGCAGCGGGATAATGGGGGAGACCCAGTACTTC

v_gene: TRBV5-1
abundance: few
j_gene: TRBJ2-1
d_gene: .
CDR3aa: CASSPRERVGLYNEQFF
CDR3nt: TGCGCCAGCAGCCCAAGGGAGCGGGTAGGACTCTACAATGAGCAGTTCTTC

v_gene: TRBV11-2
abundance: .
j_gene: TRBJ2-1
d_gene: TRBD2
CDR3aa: CASSLHPGLAGEGEQFF
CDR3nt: TGTGCCAGCAGCTTACATCCGGGACTAGCGGGAGAGGGTGAGCAGTTCTTC

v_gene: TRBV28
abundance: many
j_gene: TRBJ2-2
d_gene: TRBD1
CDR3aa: CASNPGTEYTGELFF
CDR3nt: TGTGCCAGCAATCCCGGGACAGAATACACCGGGGAGCTGTTTTTT

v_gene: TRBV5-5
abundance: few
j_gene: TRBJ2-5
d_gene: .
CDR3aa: CASSPLGGFVAQYF
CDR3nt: TGTGCCAGCAGCCCCTTGGGCGGCTTCGTGGCCCAGTACTTC

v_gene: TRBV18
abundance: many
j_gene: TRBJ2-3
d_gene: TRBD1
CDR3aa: CASSTTGNTQYF
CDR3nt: TGTGCCAGCTCAACGACAGGGAATACGCAGTATTTT

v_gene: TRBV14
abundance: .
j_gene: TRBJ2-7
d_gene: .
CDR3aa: CASSPYNNYEQYF
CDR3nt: TGTGCCAGCAGCCCCTATAACAACTACGAGCAGTACTTC

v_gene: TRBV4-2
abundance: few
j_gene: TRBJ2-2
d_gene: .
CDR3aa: CASSQVGLVTGELFF
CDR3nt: TGTGCCAGCAGCCAAGTCGGCCTAGTGACCGGGGAGCTGTTTTTT

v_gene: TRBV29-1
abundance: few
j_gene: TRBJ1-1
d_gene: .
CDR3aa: CSVVGGLLNTEAFF
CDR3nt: TGCAGCGTTGTTGGGGGGCTTTTGAACACTGAAGCTTTCTTT

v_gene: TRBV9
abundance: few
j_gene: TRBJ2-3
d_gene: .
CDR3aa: CASSVEGLGTQYF
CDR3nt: TGTGCCAGCAGCGTCGAAGGGCTGGGTACGCAGTATTTT

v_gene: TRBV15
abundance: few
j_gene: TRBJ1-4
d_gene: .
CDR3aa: CATSREPATNEKLFF
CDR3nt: TGTGCCACCAGCAGAGAACCTGCAACTAATGAAAAACTGTTTTTT

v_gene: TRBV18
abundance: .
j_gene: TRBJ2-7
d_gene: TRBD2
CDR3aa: CASSPGGLAYEQYF
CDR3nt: TGTGCCAGCTCTCCCGGGGGGTTGGCCTACGAGCAGTACTTC

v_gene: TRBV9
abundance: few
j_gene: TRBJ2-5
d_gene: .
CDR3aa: CASSVEPAQETQYF
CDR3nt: TGTGCCAGCAGCGTAGAGCCAGCTCAAGAGACCCAGTACTTC

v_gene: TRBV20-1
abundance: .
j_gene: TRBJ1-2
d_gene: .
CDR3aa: CSARNRGTSNYGYTF
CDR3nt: TGCAGTGCTAGGAATAGGGGGACCTCCAACTATGGCTACACCTTC

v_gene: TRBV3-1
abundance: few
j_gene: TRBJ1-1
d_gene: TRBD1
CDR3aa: CASSYHPRDSEAFF
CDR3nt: TGTGCCAGCAGCTATCACCCCCGGGACAGTGAAGCTTTCTTT

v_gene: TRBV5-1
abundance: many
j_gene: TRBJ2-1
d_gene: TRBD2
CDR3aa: CASRILAGEGDEQFF
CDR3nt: TGCGCCAGCAGAATACTAGCGGGAGAAGGCGATGAGCAGTTCTTC

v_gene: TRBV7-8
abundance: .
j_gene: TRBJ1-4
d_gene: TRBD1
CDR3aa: CASRIMGQHEKLFF
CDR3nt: TGTGCCAGCAGAATAATGGGACAGCATGAAAAACTGTTTTTT

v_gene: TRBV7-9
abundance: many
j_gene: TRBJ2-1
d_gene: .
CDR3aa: CASSFRANEQFF
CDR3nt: TGTGCCAGCAGCTTCCGTGCCAATGAGCAGTTCTTC

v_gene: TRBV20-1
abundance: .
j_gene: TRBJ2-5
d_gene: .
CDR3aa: CSAPPDAETQYF
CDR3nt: TGCAGTGCCCCCCCCGACGCGGAGACCCAGTACTTC

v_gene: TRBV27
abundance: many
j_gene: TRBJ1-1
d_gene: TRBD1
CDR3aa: CASSFTPDRVKAFF
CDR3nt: TGTGCCAGCAGTTTCACCCCCGACAGGGTCAAAGCTTTCTTT

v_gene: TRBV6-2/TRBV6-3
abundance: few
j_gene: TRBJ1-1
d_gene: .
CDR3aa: CASRSQAEAFF
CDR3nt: TGTGCCAGCAGATCACAGGCTGAAGCTTTCTTT